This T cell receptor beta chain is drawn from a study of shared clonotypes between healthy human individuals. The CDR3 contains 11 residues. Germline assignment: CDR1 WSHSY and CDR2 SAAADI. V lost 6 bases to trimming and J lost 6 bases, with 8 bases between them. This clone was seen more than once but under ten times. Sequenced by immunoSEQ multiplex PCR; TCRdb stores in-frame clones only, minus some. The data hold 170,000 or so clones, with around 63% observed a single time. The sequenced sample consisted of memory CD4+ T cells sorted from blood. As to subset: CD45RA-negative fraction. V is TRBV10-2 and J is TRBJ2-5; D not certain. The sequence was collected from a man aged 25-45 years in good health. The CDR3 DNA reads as TGCGCCAGCAGCGCTACGCAGACCCAGTACTTC. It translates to CASSATQTQYF.